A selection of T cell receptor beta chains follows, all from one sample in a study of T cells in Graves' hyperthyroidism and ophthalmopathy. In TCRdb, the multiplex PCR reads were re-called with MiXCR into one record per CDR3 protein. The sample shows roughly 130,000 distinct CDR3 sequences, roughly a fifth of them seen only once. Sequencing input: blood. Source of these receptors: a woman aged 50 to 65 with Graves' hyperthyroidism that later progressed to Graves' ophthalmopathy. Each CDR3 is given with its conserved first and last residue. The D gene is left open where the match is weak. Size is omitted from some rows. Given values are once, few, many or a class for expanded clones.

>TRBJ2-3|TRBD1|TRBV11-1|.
TGTGCCAGCAGTCCGAGGCAGGGGGCCACAGATACGCAGTATTTT
CASSPRQGATDTQYF
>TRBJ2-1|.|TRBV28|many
TGTGCCAGCAGTTGGGGCCTGTGGCAGTTCTTC
CASSWGLWQFF
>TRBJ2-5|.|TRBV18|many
TGTGCCAGCTCGCGCTCTCTAGGGGAGACCCAGTACTTC
CASSRSLGETQYF
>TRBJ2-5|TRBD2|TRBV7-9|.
TGTGCCAGCAGCTTAGCAGCGGGATCAGGAGAGACCCAGTACTTC
CASSLAAGSGETQYF
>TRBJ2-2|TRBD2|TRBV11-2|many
TGTGCCAGCAGCTCGCCGGGACTAGCGGGAGGAAGGCACACCGGGGAGCTGTTTTTT
CASSSPGLAGGRHTGELFF
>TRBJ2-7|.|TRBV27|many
TGTGCCAGCAGTAGCTACAGGGAGGGAGAGCAGTACTTC
CASSSYREGEQYF
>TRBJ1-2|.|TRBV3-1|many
TGTGCCAGCAGCCAAGATTCGTCCGGGGGTAGAGGCTACACCTTC
CASSQDSSGGRGYTF
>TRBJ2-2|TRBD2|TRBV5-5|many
TGTGCCAGCAGCAGATTTAGCGGGATGGGCACCGGGGAGCTGTTTTTT
CASSRFSGMGTGELFF
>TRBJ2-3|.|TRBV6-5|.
TGTGCCAGCAGTTACTCAAGTATAAGGCGCCTGCAGTATTTT
CASSYSSIRRLQYF
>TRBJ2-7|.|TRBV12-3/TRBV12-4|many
TGTGCCAGCAGTTCCACCGTCTACGAGCAGTACTTC
CASSSTVYEQYF
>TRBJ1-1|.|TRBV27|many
TGTGCCAGCAGTTCCCCAGGGGACGCGAACACTGAAGCTTTCTTT
CASSSPGDANTEAFF
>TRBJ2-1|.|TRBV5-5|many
TGTGCCAGCAGCTTGGTTCCGACAAGGGAGCAGTTCTTC
CASSLVPTREQFF
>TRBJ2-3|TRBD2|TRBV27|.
TGTGCCAGCAGTACCCCTCTAGCGGGAGGGAGTGATGAGCAGTATTTT
CASSTPLAGGSDEQYF
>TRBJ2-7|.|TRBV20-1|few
TGCAGTGCTAGAGATCCCCGTATAGGAGCCTACGAGCAGTACTTC
CSARDPRIGAYEQYF
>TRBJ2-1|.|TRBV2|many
TGTGCCAGCAATATCGACAGGCAGTACAATGAGCAGTTCTTC
CASNIDRQYNEQFF
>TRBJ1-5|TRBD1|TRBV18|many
TGTGCCAGCTCACCACCGGGACAGGGAAATCAGCCCCAGCATTTT
CASSPPGQGNQPQHF
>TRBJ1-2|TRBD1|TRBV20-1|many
TGCAGTGCTACCGGACAGGGGAGCGGCTACACCTTC
CSATGQGSGYTF
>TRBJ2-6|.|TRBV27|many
TGTGCCAGCAGTCCCCTCCACTCTGGGGCCAACGTCCTGACTTTC
CASSPLHSGANVLTF
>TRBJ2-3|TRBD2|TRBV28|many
TGTGCCAGCAGTCTCATAGCGGGAGACCCTCGGTATACGCAGTATTTT
CASSLIAGDPRYTQYF
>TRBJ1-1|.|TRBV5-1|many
TGCGCCAGCAGGTTTGGGGCAGGGGACACTGAAGCTTTCTTT
CASRFGAGDTEAFF
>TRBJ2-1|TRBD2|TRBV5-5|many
TGTGCCAGCAGCTTACTAGGCGGGAGGGCCGATGAGCAGTTCTTC
CASSLLGGRADEQFF
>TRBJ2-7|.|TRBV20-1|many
TGCAGTGCCGGAGGCCGGGGTTACGAGCAGTACTTC
CSAGGRGYEQYF
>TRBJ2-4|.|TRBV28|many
TGTGCCAGCAACGCCCGGACAGTGCTAGCCAAAAACATTCAGTACTTC
CASNARTVLAKNIQYF
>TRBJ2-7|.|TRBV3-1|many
TGTGCCAGCAGCCAAGTGGACGGCTACGAGCAGTACTTC
CASSQVDGYEQYF
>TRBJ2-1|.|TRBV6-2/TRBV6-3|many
TGTGCCAGCAGCCTGGGGACCCACAAATTGCAGTTCTTC
CASSLGTHKLQFF
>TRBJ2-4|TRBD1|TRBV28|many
TGTGCCAGCAGTCCGTCCCGGGACAGGGGGCGCATAGCCAAAAACATTCAGTACTTC
CASSPSRDRGRIAKNIQYF
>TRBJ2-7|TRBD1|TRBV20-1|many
TGCAGTGCTAGGACAGGGGTGGCCTACGAGCAGTACTTC
CSARTGVAYEQYF
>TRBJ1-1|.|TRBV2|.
TGTGCCAGCAGTGATGAGGGGAACACTGAAGCTTTCTTT
CASSDEGNTEAFF
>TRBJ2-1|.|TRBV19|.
TGTGCCAGTAGTATCGGAGGGGGAGATGAGCAGTTCTTC
CASSIGGGDEQFF
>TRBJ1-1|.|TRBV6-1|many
TGTGCCAGCAGTGAGATCGCTTTTGCGAACACTGAAGCTTTCTTT
CASSEIAFANTEAFF
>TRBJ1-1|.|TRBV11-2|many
TGTGCCAGCAGCTTAGTGCCCGGCACTGAAGCTTTCTTT
CASSLVPGTEAFF
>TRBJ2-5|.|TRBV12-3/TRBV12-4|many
TGTGCCAGCAGGCTCCAAGAGACCCAGTACTTC
CASRLQETQYF
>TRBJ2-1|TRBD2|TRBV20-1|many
TGCAGTGCAAAGGGACTAGCCCATTACAATGAGCAGTTCTTC
CSAKGLAHYNEQFF
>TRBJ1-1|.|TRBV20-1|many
TGCAGTGCTAGGAGGGCCGGGGACACTGAAGCTTTCTTT
CSARRAGDTEAFF
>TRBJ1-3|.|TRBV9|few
TGTGCCAGCAGCGTAGTAGGGGACTCTGGAAACACCATATATTTT
CASSVVGDSGNTIYF
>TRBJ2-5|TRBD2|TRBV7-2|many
TGTGCCAGCAGCTTAGACGGTAGCGGGTGGGGAGAGACCCAGTACTTC
CASSLDGSGWGETQYF
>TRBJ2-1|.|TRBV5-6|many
TGTGCCAGCAGCTTGGAATTGCGGGTAGACAATGAGCAGTTCTTC
CASSLELRVDNEQFF
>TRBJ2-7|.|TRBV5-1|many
TGCGCCAGCAGCTTTGGCCAGGCCTACGAGCAGTACTTC
CASSFGQAYEQYF
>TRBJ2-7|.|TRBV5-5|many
TGTGCCAGCAGCTTGGCGTGGGACACCTACTACGAGCAGTACTTC
CASSLAWDTYYEQYF
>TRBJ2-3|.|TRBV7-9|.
TGTGCCAGCAGCTCCTGGGTCGTCCAACTGGCAGATACGCAGTATTTT
CASSSWVVQLADTQYF
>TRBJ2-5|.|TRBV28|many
TGTGCCAGCAGTCCCACGGGGCTAGACCCGGAAGAGACCCAGTACTTC
CASSPTGLDPEETQYF
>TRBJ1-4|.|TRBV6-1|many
TGTGCCAGCAGACGACAGAACTCTAATGAAAAACTGTTTTTT
CASRRQNSNEKLFF
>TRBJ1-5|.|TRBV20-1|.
TGCAGTGCTAGAGATCCGTGGGGACAGCCCCAGCATTTT
CSARDPWGQPQHF
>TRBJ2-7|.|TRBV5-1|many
TGCGCCAGCAGCTTCTCGGGCTTCTACGAGCAGTACTTC
CASSFSGFYEQYF
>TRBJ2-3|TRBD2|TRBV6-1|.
TGTGCCGCACAGCGGGGCACGACCAGCACAGATACGCAGTATTTT
CAAQRGTTSTDTQYF
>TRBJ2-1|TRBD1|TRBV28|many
TGTGCCAGCAGGGGGACAGGGAAGTACAATGAGCAGTTCTTC
CASRGTGKYNEQFF
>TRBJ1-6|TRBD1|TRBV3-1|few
TGTGCCAGCAGCCTTCGGGACAGGGGGAATTCACCCCTCCACTTT
CASSLRDRGNSPLHF
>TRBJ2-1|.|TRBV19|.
TGTGCCAGTAGTAGTCAGGGAAATGAGCAGTTCTTC
CASSSQGNEQFF
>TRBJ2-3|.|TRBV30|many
TGTGCCTGGAGTGACGGGTCGCAGTGGGGGACGCAGTATTTT
CAWSDGSQWGTQYF
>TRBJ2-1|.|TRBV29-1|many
TGCAGCCCCTGGCCACAGGGACACTCCTACAATGAGCAGTTCTTC
CSPWPQGHSYNEQFF
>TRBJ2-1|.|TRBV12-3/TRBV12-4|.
TGTGCCAGCAGTTCAAGATGGGACAATGAGCAGTTCTTC
CASSSRWDNEQFF
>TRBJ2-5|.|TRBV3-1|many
TGTGCCAGCAGCCAAGCGGAAGAAGAGACCCAGTACTTC
CASSQAEEETQYF